The rows below give T cell receptor beta chains drawn from one sample of a study of shared clonotypes between healthy human individuals. Produced via immunoSEQ multiplex PCR; TCRdb's table is partial and in-frame only. Of around 2.5 million clones in the sample, under 95% were seen once. Sample: naive CD4+ T cells from PBMCs. The origin of the receptors is a man aged 18 to 29 in good health. Some clones in this sample may be carry-over from other donors' samples. The conserved cysteine and the conserved F or W are not part of the CDR3 here.

J	V	CDR3
TRBJ2-2	TRBV18	ASSPFGQGDGELF
TRBJ2-7	TRBV29-1	SVVSRLSSYEQY
TRBJ2-2	TRBV28	ASSLGVGLTGELF
TRBJ1-1	TRBV18	ASSPQGATEAF
TRBJ1-5	TRBV30	AWSVRSPQVNQPQH
TRBJ1-5	TRBV7-9	ASSSQGLSNQPQH
TRBJ1-1	TRBV6-6	ASSSMNTEAF
TRBJ2-7	TRBV27	ASSYSSAPSAYEQY
TRBJ1-1	TRBV4-1	ASSQATGAGWRNTEAF
TRBJ2-5	TRBV2	ASRGNRGEWETQY
TRBJ1-4	TRBV2	ASSEFGPPSEKLF
TRBJ1-5	TRBV6-1	ASSEVGTKVQPQH
TRBJ2-3	TRBV28	ASSLAWTSPDTQY
TRBJ1-5	TRBV19	ASSWERNQPQH
TRBJ1-4	TRBV28	ASSFREKLF